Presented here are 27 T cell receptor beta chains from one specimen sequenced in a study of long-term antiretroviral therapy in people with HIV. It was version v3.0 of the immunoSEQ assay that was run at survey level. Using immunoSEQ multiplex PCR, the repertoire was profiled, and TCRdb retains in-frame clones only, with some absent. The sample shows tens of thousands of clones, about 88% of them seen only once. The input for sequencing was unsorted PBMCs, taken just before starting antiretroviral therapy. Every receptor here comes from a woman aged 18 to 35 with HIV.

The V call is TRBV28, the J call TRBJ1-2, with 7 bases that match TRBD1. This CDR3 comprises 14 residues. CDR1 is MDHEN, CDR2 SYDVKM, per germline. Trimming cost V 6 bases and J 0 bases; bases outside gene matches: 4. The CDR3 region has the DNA TGTGCCAGCAGACTGACAGGGTCTAACTATGGCTACACCTTC. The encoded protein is CASRLTGSNYGYTF.

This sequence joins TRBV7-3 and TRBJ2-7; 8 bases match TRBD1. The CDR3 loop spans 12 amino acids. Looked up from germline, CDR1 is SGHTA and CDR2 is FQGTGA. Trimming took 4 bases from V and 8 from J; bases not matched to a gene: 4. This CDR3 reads CASSSGGSKQYF. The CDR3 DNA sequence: TGTGCCAGCAGCTCAGGGGGCTCGAAGCAGTACTTC.

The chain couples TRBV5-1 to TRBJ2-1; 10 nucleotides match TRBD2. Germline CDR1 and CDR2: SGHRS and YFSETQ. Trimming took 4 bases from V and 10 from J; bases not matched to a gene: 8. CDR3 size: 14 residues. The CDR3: CASSGTSVDWEQFF. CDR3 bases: TGCGCCAGCAGCGGGACTAGCGTCGATTGGGAGCAGTTCTTC.

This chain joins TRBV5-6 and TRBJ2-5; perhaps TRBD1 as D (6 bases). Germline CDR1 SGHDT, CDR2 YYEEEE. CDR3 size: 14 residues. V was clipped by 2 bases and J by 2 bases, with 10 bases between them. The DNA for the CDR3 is TGTGCCAGCAGCTTCGAGGACAGACAAGAGACCCAGTACTTC. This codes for CASSFEDRQETQYF.

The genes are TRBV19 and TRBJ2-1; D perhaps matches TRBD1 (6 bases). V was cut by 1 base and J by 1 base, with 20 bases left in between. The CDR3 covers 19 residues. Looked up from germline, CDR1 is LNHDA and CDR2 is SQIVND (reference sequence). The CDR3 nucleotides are TGTGCCAGTAGTATAGCCGACAGGACAAACCCATTTTCCTACAATGAGCAGTTCTTC. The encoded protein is CASSIADRTNPFSYNEQFF.

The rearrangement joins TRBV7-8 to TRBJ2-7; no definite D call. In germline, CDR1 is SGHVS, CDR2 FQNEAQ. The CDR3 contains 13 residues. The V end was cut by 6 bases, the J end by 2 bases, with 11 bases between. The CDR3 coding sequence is TGTGCCAGCAGGGTTGGAGCAGCCTACGAGCAGTACTTC. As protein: CASRVGAAYEQYF.

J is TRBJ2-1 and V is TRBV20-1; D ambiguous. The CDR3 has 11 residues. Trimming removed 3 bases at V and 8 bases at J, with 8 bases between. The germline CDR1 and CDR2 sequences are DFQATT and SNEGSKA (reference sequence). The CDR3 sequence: CSASRVDEQFF. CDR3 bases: TGCAGTGCTAGTCGGGTGGATGAGCAGTTCTTC.

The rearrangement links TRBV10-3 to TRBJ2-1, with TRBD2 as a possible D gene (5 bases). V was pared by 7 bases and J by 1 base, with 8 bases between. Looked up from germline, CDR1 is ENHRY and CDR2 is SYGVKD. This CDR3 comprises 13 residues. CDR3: CAIKDSSYNEQFF. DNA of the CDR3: TGTGCCATCAAGGACTCATCCTACAATGAGCAGTTCTTC.

CDR3 amino acids: CASKRGLFTDTQYF. The DNA for the CDR3 is TGTGCCAGCAAACGAGGACTGTTCACAGATACGCAGTATTTT. V usage is TRBV28 and J usage is TRBJ2-3, with D maybe TRBD2 (5 bases). Germline V gives CDR1 MDHEN, CDR2 SYDVKM. This CDR3 spans 14 amino acids. Trimming took 7 bases from V and 2 from J, leaving 13 bases between them. Full variable domain (remainder filled in from reference TRBV28 and TRBJ2-3): DVKVTQSSRYLVKRTGEKVFLECVQDMDHENMFWYRQDPGLGLRLIYFSYDVKMKEKGDIPEGYSVSREKKERFSLILESASTNQTSMYLCASKRGLFTDTQYFGPGTRLTVL.

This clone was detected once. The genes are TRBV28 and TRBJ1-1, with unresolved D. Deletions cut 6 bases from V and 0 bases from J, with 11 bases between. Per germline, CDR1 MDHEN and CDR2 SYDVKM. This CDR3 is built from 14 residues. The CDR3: CASSLGRMNTEAFF. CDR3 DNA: TGTGCCAGCAGCTTAGGACGGATGAACACTGAAGCTTTCTTT. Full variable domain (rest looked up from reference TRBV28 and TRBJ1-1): DVKVTQSSRYLVKRTGEKVFLECVQDMDHENMFWYRQDPGLGLRLIYFSYDVKMKEKGDIPEGYSVSREKKERFSLILESASTNQTSMYLCASSLGRMNTEAFFGQGTRLTVV.

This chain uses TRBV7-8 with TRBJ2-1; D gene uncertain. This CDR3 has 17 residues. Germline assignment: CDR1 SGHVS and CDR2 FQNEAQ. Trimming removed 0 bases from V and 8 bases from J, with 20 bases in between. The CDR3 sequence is CASSLARIASTSDEQFF. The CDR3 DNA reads TGTGCCAGCAGCTTAGCGAGGATAGCTTCGACTTCCGATGAGCAGTTCTTC.

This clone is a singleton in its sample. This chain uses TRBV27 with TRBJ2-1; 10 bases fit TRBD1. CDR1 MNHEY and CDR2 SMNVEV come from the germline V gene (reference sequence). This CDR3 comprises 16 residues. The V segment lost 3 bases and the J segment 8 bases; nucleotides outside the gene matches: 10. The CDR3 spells CASSFSGTGDWDEQFF. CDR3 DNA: TGTGCCAGCAGTTTCTCAGGGACAGGGGACTGGGATGAGCAGTTCTTC.

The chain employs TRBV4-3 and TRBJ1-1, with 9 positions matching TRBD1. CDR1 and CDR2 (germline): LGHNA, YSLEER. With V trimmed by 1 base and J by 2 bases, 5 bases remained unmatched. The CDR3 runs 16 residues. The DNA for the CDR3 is TGCGCCAGCAGCCAAGGCCCGACAGGGGGAAACACTGAAGCTTTCTTT. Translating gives CASSQGPTGGNTEAFF.

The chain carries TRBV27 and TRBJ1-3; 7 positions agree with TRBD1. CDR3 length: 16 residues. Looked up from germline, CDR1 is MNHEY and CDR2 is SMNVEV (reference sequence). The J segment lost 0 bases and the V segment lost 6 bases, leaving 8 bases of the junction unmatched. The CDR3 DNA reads TGTGCCAGCAGACTGACAGGGTGGGACTCTGGAAACACCATATATTTT. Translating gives CASRLTGWDSGNTIYF.

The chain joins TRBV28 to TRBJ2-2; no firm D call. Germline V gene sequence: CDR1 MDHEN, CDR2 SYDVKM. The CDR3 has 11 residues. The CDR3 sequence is CGSEDTGELFF. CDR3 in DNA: TGTGGATCCGAGGACACCGGGGAGCTGTTTTTT.

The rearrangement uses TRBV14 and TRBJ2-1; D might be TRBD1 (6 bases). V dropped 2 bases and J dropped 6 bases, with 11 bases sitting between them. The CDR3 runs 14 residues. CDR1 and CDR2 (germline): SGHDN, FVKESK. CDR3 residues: CASSQPVRGNEQFF. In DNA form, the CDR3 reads TGTGCCAGCAGCCAACCCGTCAGGGGCAATGAGCAGTTCTTC.

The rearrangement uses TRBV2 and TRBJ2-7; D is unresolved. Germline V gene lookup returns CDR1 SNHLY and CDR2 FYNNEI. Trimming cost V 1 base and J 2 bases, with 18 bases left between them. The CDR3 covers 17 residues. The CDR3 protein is CASSEVGVVLLTYEQYF. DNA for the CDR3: TGTGCCAGCAGTGAAGTAGGTGTTGTCCTCCTTACCTACGAGCAGTACTTC.

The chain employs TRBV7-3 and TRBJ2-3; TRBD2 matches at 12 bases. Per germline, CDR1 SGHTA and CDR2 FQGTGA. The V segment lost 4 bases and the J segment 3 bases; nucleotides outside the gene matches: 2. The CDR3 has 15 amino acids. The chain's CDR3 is CASSSTSGRTDTQYF. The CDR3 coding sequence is TGTGCCAGCAGCTCCACTAGCGGGAGGACAGATACGCAGTATTTT.

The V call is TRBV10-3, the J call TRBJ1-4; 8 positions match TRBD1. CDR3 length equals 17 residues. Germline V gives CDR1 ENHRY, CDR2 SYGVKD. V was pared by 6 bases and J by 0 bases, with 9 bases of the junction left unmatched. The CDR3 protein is CAIREGDRGTTNEKLFF. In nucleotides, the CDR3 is TGTGCCATCAGGGAGGGAGACAGGGGCACAACTAATGAAAAACTGTTTTTT.

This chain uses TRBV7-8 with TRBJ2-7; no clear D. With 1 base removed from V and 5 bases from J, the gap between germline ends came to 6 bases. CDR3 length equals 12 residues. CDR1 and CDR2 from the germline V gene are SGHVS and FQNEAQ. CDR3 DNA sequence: TGTGCCAGCAGCTTAGGGGCTAACGAGCAGTACTTC. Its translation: CASSLGANEQYF.

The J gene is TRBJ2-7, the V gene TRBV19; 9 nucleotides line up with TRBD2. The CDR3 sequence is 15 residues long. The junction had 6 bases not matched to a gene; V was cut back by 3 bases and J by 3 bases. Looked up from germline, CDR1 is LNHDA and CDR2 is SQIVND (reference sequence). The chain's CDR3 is CASSMGSGRGYEQYF. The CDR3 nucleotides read TGTGCCAGTAGTATGGGTAGCGGGAGAGGCTACGAGCAGTACTTC.

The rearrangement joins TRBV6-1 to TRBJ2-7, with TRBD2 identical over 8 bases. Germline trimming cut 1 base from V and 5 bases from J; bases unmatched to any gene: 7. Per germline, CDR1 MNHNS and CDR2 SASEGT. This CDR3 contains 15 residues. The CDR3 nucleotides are TGTGCCAGCAGTGAAGTAACGGGAGGGGTCGACGAGCAGTACTTC. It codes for CASSEVTGGVDEQYF.

The CDR3 sequence: CASSLTRLNQPQHF. In nucleotides, the CDR3 is TGTGCCAGCAGTCTGACTCGGCTCAATCAGCCCCAGCATTTT. This rearrangement joins TRBV28 to TRBJ1-5; no clear D gene. Trimming took off 5 bases at V and 3 bases at J, with 11 bases between the two ends. Germline values: CDR1 MDHEN, CDR2 SYDVKM. There are 14 residues in the CDR3.

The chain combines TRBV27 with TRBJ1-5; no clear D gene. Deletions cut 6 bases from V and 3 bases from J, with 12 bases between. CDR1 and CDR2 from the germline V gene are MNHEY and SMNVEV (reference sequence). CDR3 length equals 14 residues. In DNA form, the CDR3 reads TGTGCCAGCAGGGAGAGGCCCTTCAATCAGCCCCAGCATTTT. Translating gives CASRERPFNQPQHF.

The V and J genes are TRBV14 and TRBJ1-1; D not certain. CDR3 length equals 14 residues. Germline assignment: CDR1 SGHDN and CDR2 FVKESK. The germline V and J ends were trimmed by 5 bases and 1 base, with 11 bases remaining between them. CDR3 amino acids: CASSTHHPNTEAFF. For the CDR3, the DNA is TGTGCCAGCAGCACGCATCATCCGAACACTGAAGCTTTCTTT.

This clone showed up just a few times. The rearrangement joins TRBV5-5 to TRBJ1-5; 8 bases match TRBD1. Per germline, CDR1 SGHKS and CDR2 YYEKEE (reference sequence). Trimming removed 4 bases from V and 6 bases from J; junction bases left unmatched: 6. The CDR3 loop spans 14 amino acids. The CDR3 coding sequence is TGTGCCAGCAGCGTGGACAGGGTGGGTCAGCCCCAGCATTTT. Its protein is CASSVDRVGQPQHF.

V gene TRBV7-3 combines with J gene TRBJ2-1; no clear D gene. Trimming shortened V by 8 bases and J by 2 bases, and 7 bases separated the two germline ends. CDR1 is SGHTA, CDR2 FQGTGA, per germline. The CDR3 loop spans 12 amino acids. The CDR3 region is CASGGPYNEQFF. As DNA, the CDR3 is TGTGCCAGCGGCGGCCCCTACAATGAGCAGTTCTTC.